This T cell receptor beta chain emerged from a study of T cell responses to AZD1222 COVID-19 vaccine. Profiled with immunoSEQ multiplex PCR; TCRdb holds only in-frame clones, not every one. Of about 150,000 clones detected, 90% to 95% appear once; the ten largest clones hold 1.4% to 1.5%. Germline V gene sequence: CDR1 MNHEY, CDR2 SMNVEV (reference sequence). The CDR3 has 15 residues. V lost 5 bases to trimming and J lost 2 bases; unmatched junction nucleotides: 5. Sequenced here: peripheral blood, sampled on day 0 of AZD1222 vaccination. The chain employs TRBV27 and TRBJ1-5, with 8 positions matching TRBD1. The receptor was isolated from an adult in good health. CDR3 nucleotide sequence: TGTGCCAGCAGTAGTGGACAGGGCGGCAATCAGCCCCAGCATTTT. This sequence encodes CASSSGQGGNQPQHF.